The T cell receptor beta chain described here comes from a study of T cell responses to AZD1222 COVID-19 vaccine (dated by TCRdb to 2020 to 2022). With regard to the full study: Because spike-specific TCR depth and breadth did not differ between the two schedules, AZD1222 recipients who got a second dose at roughly 4 weeks were pooled with those who got a second dose at roughly 12 weeks. A total of about 250 trial participants underwent TCR sequencing, of whom roughly 210 had received two doses of AZD1222 and 26 had received two doses of the MenACWY control vaccine. Trial participants were enrolled by age into subgroups of 18-55, 56-69 and 70-plus years, and 148, 28 and 57 TCR-sequenced participants, respectively, were included in these subgroups. Study-wide conclusions, independent of this receptor: A significant rise in spike-specific TCR breadth and depth was observed after two AZD1222 doses relative to day 0 and relative to MenACWY recipients. Participants were mostly white British and included more females than males, and it was suggested by the authors that clonal diversity may have been underestimated. No day 14 peak-response samples were available, so repertoires were characterized only after the peak T cell response. CD4 TCRs associated with the vaccine covered the entire spike protein, and the dominant responses were in regions 160-218 and 743-854. The 56-69-year group was small, and its depth increase did not reach significance, likely because of low power. Conclusions about previously exposed vaccinees are limited because only 6 or 7 AZD1222 recipients were SARS-CoV-2 seropositive at baseline. Reportedly, almost half of the unique spike-specific TCRs recognized epitopes lying outside the regions that are mutated in the B.1.351 and B.1.1.7 variants.

The CDR3 regions of human TCRbeta chains were analyzed by immunosequencing. Processing in the source paper ran as follows. Repertoire TCRs were checked for matches against a reference library of SARS-CoV-2-specific TCRs that had been generated using the MIRA antigen-specificity platform. Breadth was defined as the fraction of unique TCRs that were SARS-CoV-2-associated, and depth was defined as the fraction of total T cells that were SARS-CoV-2-associated. Using the MIRA data, each spike-specific TCR was mapped to the spike region that the TCR reacts to and placed in a CD4 or CD8 class. Log10-transformed breadth and depth values were compared by one-way ANOVA with Sidak's multiple comparisons tests. TCRdb obtained this table from immuneACCESS and retained in-frame rearrangements with V and J assigned. These tables miss some clones; where compared with another copy, unresolved V genes account for less than half of the shortfall, and the remainder is unexplained. Clonal size and the V and J genes are those of that table, whereas D and trimming came from the DNA. The sample table shows around 120,000 clones, and 80% to 95% are seen once. The ten biggest clones cover 11% to 15% of the sample.

As to this clone: Its target antigen remains unknown. There are no base qualities to consult, and no much larger clone falls within one base.

The V and J ends are trimmed by 6 bases and 6 bases, leaving 18 bases between them. Sequences MNHEY (CDR1) and SVGEGT (CDR2) are obtained from the germline V gene. The CDR3 contains 14 residues, cysteine and phenylalanine counted. This entry keeps only the CDR3 DNA: 42 bases, framed from base 1. Read against the paper, the sample's time point label means: baseline before first vaccination. Vaccinee samples came from UK trials COV001 and COV002, including a single-blind randomized controlled phase 2/3 trial of AZD1222 (ChAdOx1 nCoV-19) in healthy adults. Trial participant PBMC samples were collected at day 0 and day 28 after the second dose for TCRbeta chain sequencing.

This sample comprised peripheral blood, obtained on day 0 of AZD1222 vaccination. The clonotype comes from an adult in good health. The chain uses TRBV6-2 or TRBV6-3 and TRBJ2-7; no D segment can be confidently identified. Here is the DNA: TGTGCCAGCAGCCGCTCAAGGCCCCAGTCCGAGCAGTACTTC. Translation gives CASSRSRPQSEQYF.